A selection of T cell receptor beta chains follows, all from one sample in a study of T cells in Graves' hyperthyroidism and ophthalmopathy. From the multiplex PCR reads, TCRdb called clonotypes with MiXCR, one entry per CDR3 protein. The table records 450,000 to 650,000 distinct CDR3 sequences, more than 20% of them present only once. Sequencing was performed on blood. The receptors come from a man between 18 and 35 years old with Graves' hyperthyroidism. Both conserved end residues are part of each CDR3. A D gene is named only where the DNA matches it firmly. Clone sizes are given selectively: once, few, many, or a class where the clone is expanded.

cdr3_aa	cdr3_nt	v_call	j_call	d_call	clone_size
CASSLWHPSTDTQYF	TGTGCCAGCAGTTTATGGCACCCTAGCACAGATACGCAGTATTTT	TRBV27	TRBJ2-3	.	.
CSVPSGGETQYF	TGCAGCGTTCCCTCAGGGGGAGAGACCCAGTACTTC	TRBV29-1	TRBJ2-5	TRBD1	many
CAWTAGGFEQYF	TGTGCCTGGACCGCGGGGGGTTTCGAGCAGTACTTC	TRBV30	TRBJ2-7	TRBD2	few
CASTGARGGNTEAFF	TGTGCCAGCACGGGGGCACGAGGAGGGAATACTGAAGCTTTCTTT	TRBV6-5	TRBJ1-1	.	many
CASSYLGGELFF	TGTGCCAGCAGTTACCTCGGGGGGGAGCTGTTTTTT	TRBV6-2/TRBV6-3	TRBJ2-2	.	many
CASSFSPANGVSYEQYF	TGTGCCAGCAGCTTTTCCCCAGCTAATGGGGTCTCCTACGAGCAGTACTTC	TRBV28	TRBJ2-7	.	.
CSARKVPYTEAFF	TGCAGTGCTAGAAAAGTGCCGTACACTGAAGCTTTCTTT	TRBV20-1	TRBJ1-1	.	many
CASSLGLGKENIQYF	TGTGCCAGCAGCTTAGGTCTGGGAAAGGAAAACATTCAGTACTTC	TRBV11-2	TRBJ2-4	.	many
CASRGQGVGEQYF	TGTGCCAGCAGGGGACAGGGTGTAGGCGAGCAGTACTTC	TRBV6-2/TRBV6-3	TRBJ2-7	TRBD1	many
CASSLAGAEQYF	TGTGCCAGCAGTTTGGCAGGGGCCGAGCAGTACTTC	TRBV12-3/TRBV12-4	TRBJ2-7	.	few
CSARDGLNTEAFF	TGCAGTGCTAGAGATGGGCTGAACACTGAAGCTTTCTTT	TRBV20-1	TRBJ1-1	.	many
CASSPSWGQGAFF	TGTGCCAGCAGCCCGAGTTGGGGACAGGGGGCTTTCTTT	TRBV5-5	TRBJ1-1	TRBD1	many
CASRAGQTTTEAFF	TGTGCCAGTAGGGCGGGACAGACGACGACTGAAGCTTTCTTT	TRBV19	TRBJ1-1	TRBD1	many
CASSAVLGNYGYTF	TGCGCCAGCAGCGCGGTCCTAGGGAACTATGGCTACACCTTC	TRBV5-1	TRBJ1-2	.	many
CASSVTGGAWSTGELFF	TGTGCCAGCAGCGTTACAGGGGGCGCTTGGAGCACCGGGGAGCTGTTTTTT	TRBV9	TRBJ2-2	TRBD1	many
CASSEGETNTEAFF	TGTGCCAGCAGTGAAGGGGAGACCAACACTGAAGCTTTCTTT	TRBV25-1	TRBJ1-1	.	.
CASKRTDTEAFF	TGTGCCAGCAAGAGGACGGACACTGAAGCTTTCTTT	TRBV6-1	TRBJ1-1	.	many
CASMPGTSWNIQYF	TGTGCCAGCATGCCCGGGACTAGCTGGAACATTCAGTACTTC	TRBV28	TRBJ2-4	TRBD2	many
CASSFETGRGNTIYF	TGTGCCAGCAGCTTTGAGACAGGGCGAGGAAACACCATATATTTT	TRBV7-9	TRBJ1-3	TRBD1	once
CASSLSRPNTGELFF	TGTGCCAGCAGCTTATCCAGACCGAACACCGGGGAGCTGTTTTTT	TRBV11-2	TRBJ2-2	.	few
CASSPAPDYGYTF	TGTGCCAGCAGTCCCGCCCCAGACTATGGCTACACCTTC	TRBV27	TRBJ1-2	.	.
CASSATSGSGETQYF	TGTGCCAGCAGTGCGACTAGCGGGAGTGGAGAGACCCAGTACTTC	TRBV6-2/TRBV6-3	TRBJ2-5	TRBD2	few
CASSEGGGVGLEQYF	TGTGCCAGCAGTGAAGGTGGGGGAGTGGGGCTCGAGCAGTACTTC	TRBV6-1	TRBJ2-7	.	.
CASSLRDRGIRRHYGYTF	TGTGCCAGCAGCTTAAGGGACAGGGGAATTCGGCGGCACTATGGCTACACCTTC	TRBV11-1	TRBJ1-2	TRBD1	.
CATYRGVGGYTF	TGTGCCACTTACAGGGGAGTTGGTGGCTACACCTTC	TRBV6-1	TRBJ1-2	TRBD1	many
CSASATFSRYTF	TGCAGTGCTTCGGCGACCTTCTCGCGATACACCTTC	TRBV20-1	TRBJ1-2	.	.
CSAADTGTGFYEQYF	TGCAGTGCTGCTGACACCGGGACTGGCTTCTACGAGCAGTACTTC	TRBV20-1	TRBJ2-7	.	many
CASSQDSRTEAFF	TGTGCCAGCAGCCAAGATAGCAGGACTGAAGCTTTCTTT	TRBV4-2	TRBJ1-1	.	many
CASSYGRQGNQPQHF	TGTGCCAGCAGTTATGGTCGGCAGGGCAATCAGCCCCAGCATTTT	TRBV6-5	TRBJ1-5	.	many
CASSSPDSGHYEQYF	TGTGCCAGCAGCTCCCCGGATAGCGGACACTACGAGCAGTACTTC	TRBV7-2	TRBJ2-7	.	many
CATSSDRPGTDTQYF	TGTGCCACCAGCAGCGACAGGCCAGGCACAGATACGCAGTATTTT	TRBV15	TRBJ2-3	.	many
CASSTIPGELFF	TGTGCCAGCAGCACTATCCCCGGGGAGCTGTTTTTT	TRBV7-3	TRBJ2-2	.	many
CASSWSPSGLAGELFF	TGTGCCAGCAGCTGGTCCCCGTCAGGATTGGCCGGGGAGCTGTTTTTT	TRBV11-2	TRBJ2-2	.	few
CASRGGAETQYF	TGTGCCAGCAGGGGGGGTGCTGAGACCCAGTACTTC	TRBV7-2	TRBJ2-5	.	.
CASSPLQGETQYF	TGTGCCAGCAGCCCGCTTCAGGGGGAGACCCAGTACTTC	TRBV7-2	TRBJ2-5	.	.
CASSPLGTHYGYTF	TGTGCCAGCAGCCCATTGGGGACCCACTATGGCTACACCTTC	TRBV27	TRBJ1-2	.	many
CASSPPVAKNIKYF	TGTGCCAGCAGCCCCCCAGTAGCCAAAAACATTAAGTACTTC	TRBV13	TRBJ2-4	.	few
CAWDRGRVTGANVLTF	TGTGCCTGGGACAGGGGGCGAGTAACTGGGGCCAACGTCCTGACTTTC	TRBV30	TRBJ2-6	TRBD1	few
CASSYGWRGGRETQYF	TGTGCCAGCAGTTATGGGTGGCGGGGGGGCCGGGAGACCCAGTACTTC	TRBV28	TRBJ2-5	TRBD2	many
CASSPAPGGYTF	TGTGCCAGCAGCCCGGCCCCTGGTGGCTACACCTTC	TRBV7-9	TRBJ1-2	.	.
CASRRRWTGELFF	TGTGCCAGCAGGAGACGGTGGACCGGGGAGCTGTTTTTT	TRBV12-3/TRBV12-4	TRBJ2-2	.	many
CASSPRAVATQYF	TGTGCCAGCAGTCCACGGGCAGTGGCGACCCAGTACTTC	TRBV6-5	TRBJ2-5	.	many